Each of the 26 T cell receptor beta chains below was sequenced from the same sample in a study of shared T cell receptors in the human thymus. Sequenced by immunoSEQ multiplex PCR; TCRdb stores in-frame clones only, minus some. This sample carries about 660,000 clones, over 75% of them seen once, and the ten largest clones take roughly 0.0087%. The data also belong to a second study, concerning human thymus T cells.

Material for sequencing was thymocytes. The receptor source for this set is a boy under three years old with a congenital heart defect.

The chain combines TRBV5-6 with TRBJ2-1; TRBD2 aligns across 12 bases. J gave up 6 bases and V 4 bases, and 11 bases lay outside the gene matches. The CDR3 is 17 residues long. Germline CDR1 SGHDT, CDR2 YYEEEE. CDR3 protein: CASSPGLAGGPGNEQFF. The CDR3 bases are TGTGCCAGCAGCCCGGGGCTAGCGGGAGGGCCTGGCAATGAGCAGTTCTTC. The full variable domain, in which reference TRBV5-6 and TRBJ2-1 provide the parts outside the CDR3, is DAGVTQSPTHLIKTRGQQVTLRCSPKSGHDTVSWYQQALGQGPQFIFQYYEEEERQRGNFPDRFSGHQFPNYSSELNVNALLLGDSALYLCASSPGLAGGPGNEQFFGPGTRLTVL.

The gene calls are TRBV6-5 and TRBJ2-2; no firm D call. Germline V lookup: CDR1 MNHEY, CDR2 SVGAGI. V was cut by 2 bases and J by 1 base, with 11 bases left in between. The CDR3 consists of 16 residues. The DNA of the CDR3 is TGTGCCAGCAGTTACATGCGGAAACTGAACACCGGGGAGCTGTTTTTT. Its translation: CASSYMRKLNTGELFF.

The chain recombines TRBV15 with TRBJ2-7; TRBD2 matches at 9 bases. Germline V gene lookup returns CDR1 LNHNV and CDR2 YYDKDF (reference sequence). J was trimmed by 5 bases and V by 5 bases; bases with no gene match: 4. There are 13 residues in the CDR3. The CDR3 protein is CATSAGTSNEQYF. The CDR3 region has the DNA TGTGCCACCAGCGCAGGGACTAGCAACGAGCAGTACTTC.

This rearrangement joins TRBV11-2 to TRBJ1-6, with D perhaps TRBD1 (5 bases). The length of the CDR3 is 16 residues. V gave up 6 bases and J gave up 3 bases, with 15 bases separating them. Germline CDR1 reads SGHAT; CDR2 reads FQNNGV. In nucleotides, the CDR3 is TGTGCCAGCAGGGGGGAGGAGTTCAACTATAATTCACCCCTCCACTTT. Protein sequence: CASRGEEFNYNSPLHF.

In nucleotides, the CDR3 is TGTGCCATCAGTCAATCTCGACTAGCCCCGGAGACCGGGGAGCTGTTTTTT. It codes for CAISQSRLAPETGELFF. This chain connects TRBV10-3 to TRBJ2-2; 7 positions agree with TRBD2. Per germline, CDR1 ENHRY and CDR2 SYGVKD. J was trimmed by 5 bases and V by 5 bases; bases with no gene match: 14. CDR3 length: 17 residues.

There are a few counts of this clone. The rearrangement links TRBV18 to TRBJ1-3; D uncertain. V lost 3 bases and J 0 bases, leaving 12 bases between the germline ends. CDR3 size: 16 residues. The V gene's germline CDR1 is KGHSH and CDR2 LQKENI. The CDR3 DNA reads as TGTGCCAGCTCACCCCTTTTGAGGGCCTCTGGAAACACCATATATTTT. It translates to CASSPLLRASGNTIYF. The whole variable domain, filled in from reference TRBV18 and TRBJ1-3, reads NAGVMQNPRHLVRRRGQEARLRCSPMKGHSHVYWYRQLPEEGLKFMVYLQKENIIDESGMPKERFSAEFPKEGPSILRIQQVVRGDSAAYFCASSPLLRASGNTIYFGEGSWLTVV.

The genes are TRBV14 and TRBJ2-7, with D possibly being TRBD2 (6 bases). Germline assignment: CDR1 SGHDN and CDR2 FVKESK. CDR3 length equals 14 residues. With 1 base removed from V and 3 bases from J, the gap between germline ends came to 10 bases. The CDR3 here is CASSQGREVYEQYF. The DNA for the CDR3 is TGTGCCAGCAGCCAAGGCAGGGAGGTCTACGAGCAGTACTTC.

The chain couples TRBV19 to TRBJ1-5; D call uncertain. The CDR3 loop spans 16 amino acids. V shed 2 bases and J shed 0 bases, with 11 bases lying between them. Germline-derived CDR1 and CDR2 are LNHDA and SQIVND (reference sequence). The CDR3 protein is CASSIHRRYSNQPQHF. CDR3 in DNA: TGTGCCAGTAGTATACACAGAAGATATAGCAATCAGCCCCAGCATTTT.

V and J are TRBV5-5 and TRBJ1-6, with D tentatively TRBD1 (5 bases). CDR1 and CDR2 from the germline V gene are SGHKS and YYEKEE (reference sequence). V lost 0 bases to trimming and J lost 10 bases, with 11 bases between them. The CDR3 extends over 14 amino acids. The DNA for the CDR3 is TGTGCCAGCAGCTTGGGGAGGGGACGGTCACCCCTCCACTTT. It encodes CASSLGRGRSPLHF.

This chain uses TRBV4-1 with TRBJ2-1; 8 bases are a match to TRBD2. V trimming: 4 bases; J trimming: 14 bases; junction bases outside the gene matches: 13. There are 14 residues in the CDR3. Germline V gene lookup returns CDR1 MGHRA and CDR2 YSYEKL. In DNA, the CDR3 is TGCGCCAGCAGCCTAAGTCTGGTCGGGCGGGGGGAGTTCTTC. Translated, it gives CASSLSLVGRGEFF.

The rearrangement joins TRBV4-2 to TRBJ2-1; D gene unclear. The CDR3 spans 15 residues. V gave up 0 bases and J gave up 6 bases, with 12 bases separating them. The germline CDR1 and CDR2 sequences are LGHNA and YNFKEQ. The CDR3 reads CASSQDDRVCNEQFF. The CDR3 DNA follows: TGTGCCAGCAGCCAAGATGATAGAGTATGCAATGAGCAGTTCTTC.

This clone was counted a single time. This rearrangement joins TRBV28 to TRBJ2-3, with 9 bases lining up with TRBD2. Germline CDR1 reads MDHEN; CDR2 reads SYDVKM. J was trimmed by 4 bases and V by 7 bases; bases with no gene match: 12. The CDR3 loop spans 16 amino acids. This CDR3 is CASTSLAGERPDTQYF. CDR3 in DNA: TGTGCCAGCACAAGTTTAGCGGGAGAACGTCCAGATACGCAGTATTTT. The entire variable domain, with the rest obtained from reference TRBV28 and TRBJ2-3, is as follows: DVKVTQSSRYLVKRTGEKVFLECVQDMDHENMFWYRQDPGLGLRLIYFSYDVKMKEKGDIPEGYSVSREKKERFSLILESASTNQTSMYLCASTSLAGERPDTQYFGPGTRLTVL.

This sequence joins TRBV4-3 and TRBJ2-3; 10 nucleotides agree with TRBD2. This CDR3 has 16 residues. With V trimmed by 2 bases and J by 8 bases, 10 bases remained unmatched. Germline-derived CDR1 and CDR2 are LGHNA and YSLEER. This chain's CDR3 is CASSQNPGLAIGTQYF. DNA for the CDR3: TGCGCCAGCAGCCAAAACCCGGGACTAGCGATCGGTACGCAGTATTTT.

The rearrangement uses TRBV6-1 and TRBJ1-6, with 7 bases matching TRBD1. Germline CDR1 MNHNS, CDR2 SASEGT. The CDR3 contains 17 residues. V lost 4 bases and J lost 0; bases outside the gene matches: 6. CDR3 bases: TGTGCCAGCAGTGGGGACAGAAAAACCTCCTATAATTCACCCCTCCACTTT. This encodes CASSGDRKTSYNSPLHF.

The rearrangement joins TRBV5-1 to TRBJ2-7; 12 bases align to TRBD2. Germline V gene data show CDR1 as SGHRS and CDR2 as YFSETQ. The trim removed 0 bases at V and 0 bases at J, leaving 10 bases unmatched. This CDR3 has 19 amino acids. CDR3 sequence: CASSLAVGLAGISSYEQYF. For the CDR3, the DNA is TGCGCCAGCAGCTTGGCCGTAGGACTAGCGGGGATAAGCTCCTACGAGCAGTACTTC.

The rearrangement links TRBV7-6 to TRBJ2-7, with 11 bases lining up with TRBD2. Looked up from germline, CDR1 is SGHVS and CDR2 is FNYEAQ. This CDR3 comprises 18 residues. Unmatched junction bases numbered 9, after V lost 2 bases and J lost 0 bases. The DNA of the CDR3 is TGTGCCAGCAGCTTACTCCCCCTTACTAGCGGGAGCTCCTACGAGCAGTACTTC. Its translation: CASSLLPLTSGSSYEQYF.

The CDR3 DNA is TGCGCCAGCAGCTTGAAGGGACACAACGTAGGGCGCAATGAGCAGTTCTTC. Its protein product is CASSLKGHNVGRNEQFF. The genes are TRBV5-1 and TRBJ2-1, with D tentatively TRBD1 (6 bases). Trimming pared 1 base from V and 6 bases from J, leaving 20 bases between. The CDR3 is 17 amino acids. The germline V gene has CDR1 SGHRS and CDR2 YFSETQ.

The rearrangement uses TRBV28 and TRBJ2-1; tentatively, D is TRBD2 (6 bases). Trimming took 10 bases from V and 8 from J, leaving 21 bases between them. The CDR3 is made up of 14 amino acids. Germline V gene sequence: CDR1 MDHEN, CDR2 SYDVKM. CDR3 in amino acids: CATKRAHRVDEQFF. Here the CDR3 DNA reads TGTGCCACTAAGCGGGCCCACCGAGTGGATGAGCAGTTCTTC. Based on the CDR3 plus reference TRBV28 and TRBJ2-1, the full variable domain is DVKVTQSSRYLVKRTGEKVFLECVQDMDHENMFWYRQDPGLGLRLIYFSYDVKMKEKGDIPEGYSVSREKKERFSLILESASTNQTSMYLCATKRAHRVDEQFFGPGTRLTVL.

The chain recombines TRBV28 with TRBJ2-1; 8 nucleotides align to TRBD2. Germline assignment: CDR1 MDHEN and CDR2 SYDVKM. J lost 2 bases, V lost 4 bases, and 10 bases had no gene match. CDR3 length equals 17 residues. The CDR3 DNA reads TGTGCCAGCAGTTGGGGGGCGGGGGGCCCGACCTACAATGAGCAGTTCTTC. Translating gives CASSWGAGGPTYNEQFF.

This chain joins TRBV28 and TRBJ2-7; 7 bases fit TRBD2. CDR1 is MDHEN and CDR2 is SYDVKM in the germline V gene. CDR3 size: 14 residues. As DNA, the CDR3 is TGTGGGGTTATAGTACGCGGGAGAACCTACGAGCAGTACTTC. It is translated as CGVIVRGRTYEQYF.

The CDR3 DNA sequence: TGTGCCAGCTCACCCGAGGGGAGGGGAGAAAATGAAAAACTGTTTTTT. Amino acids: CASSPEGRGENEKLFF. The chain carries TRBV18 and TRBJ1-4; possible D gene TRBD1, 5 bases. Trimming removed 3 bases at V and 5 bases at J, with 16 bases between. The CDR3 covers 16 residues. Germline V gives CDR1 KGHSH, CDR2 LQKENI.

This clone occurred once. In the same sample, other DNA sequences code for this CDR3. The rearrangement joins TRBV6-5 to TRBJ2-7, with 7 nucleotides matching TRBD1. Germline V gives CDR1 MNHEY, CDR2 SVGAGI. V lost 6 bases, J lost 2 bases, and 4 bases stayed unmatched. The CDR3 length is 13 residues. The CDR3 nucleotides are TGTGCCAGCAGCCGGACAGGCCCCTACGAGCAGTACTTC. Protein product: CASSRTGPYEQYF.

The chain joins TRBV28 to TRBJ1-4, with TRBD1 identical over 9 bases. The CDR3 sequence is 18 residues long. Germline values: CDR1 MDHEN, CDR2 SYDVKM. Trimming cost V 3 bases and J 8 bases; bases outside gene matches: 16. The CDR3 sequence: CASSFRGQGTEGTEKLFF. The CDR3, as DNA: TGTGCCAGCAGTTTTCGAGGACAGGGGACGGAAGGGACCGAAAAACTGTTTTTT.

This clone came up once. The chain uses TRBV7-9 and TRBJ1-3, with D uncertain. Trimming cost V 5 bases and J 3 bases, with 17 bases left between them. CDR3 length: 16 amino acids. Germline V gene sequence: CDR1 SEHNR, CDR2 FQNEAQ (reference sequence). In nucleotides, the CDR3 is TGTGCCAGCAGCCAGACACAGATCGGGGATGGAAACACCATATATTTT. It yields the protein CASSQTQIGDGNTIYF.

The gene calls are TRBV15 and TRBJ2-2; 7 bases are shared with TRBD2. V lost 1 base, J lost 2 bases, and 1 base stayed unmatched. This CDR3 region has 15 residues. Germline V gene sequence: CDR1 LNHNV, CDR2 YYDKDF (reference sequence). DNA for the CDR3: TGTGCCACCAGCAGAGGGGAGGGAAACACCGGGGAGCTGTTTTTT. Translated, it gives CATSRGEGNTGELFF.

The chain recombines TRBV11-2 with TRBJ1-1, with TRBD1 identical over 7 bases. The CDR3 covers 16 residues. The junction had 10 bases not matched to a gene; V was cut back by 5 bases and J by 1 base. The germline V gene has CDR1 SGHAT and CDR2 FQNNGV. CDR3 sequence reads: CASSEETGIENTEAFF. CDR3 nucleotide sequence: TGTGCCAGCAGCGAAGAGACAGGGATTGAGAACACTGAAGCTTTCTTT.